A selection of T cell receptor beta chains follows, all from one sample in a study of tumor-infiltrating lymphocytes in glioblastoma multiforme. Using its own MiXCR run on the multiplex PCR reads, TCRdb lists one record per CDR3 protein. The sample has about 11,000 distinct CDR3 sequences, approximately 75% seen once. Sequences were obtained from brain tumor tissue. These receptors were taken from a male donor with glioblastoma. The CDR3 runs from the conserved cysteine through the conserved F or W. D genes are given only for firm matches. Expanded clones are given a class, and other clones once, few, many or no size at all.

DNA: TGTGCCAGAAGTTTATATAGTTCGGGGGGGGGAGAGCAGTACTTC; CDR3: CARSLYSSGGGEQYF; J: TRBJ2-7; size: .; D: TRBD2; V: TRBV27
DNA: TGTACCAGCAGCCCCTTCGGCACAGATACGCAGTATTTT; CDR3: CTSSPFGTDTQYF; J: TRBJ2-3; size: .; D: .; V: TRBV11-1
DNA: TGTGCCAGCATCGGGGACCAAGAGACCCAGTACTTC; CDR3: CASIGDQETQYF; J: TRBJ2-5; size: .; D: .; V: TRBV6-5
DNA: TGCAGTGCGTTACTAGCGGGGGCCTCCTACGAGCAGTACTTC; CDR3: CSALLAGASYEQYF; J: TRBJ2-7; size: medium-sized; D: TRBD2; V: TRBV20-1
DNA: TGTGCCAGCAGCCAAGAGCGGGTAGGAGGTGAGCAGTTCTTC; CDR3: CASSQERVGGEQFF; J: TRBJ2-1; size: .; D: .; V: TRBV4-2
DNA: TGTGCCAGCAGTGAAGCTTGGCACGAAGAGACCCAGTACTTC; CDR3: CASSEAWHEETQYF; J: TRBJ2-5; size: medium-sized; D: .; V: TRBV6-1
DNA: TGCAGTGCTAGACTGGGCAGGGGCTATGGCTACACCTTC; CDR3: CSARLGRGYGYTF; J: TRBJ1-2; size: many; D: .; V: TRBV20-1
DNA: TGTGCCAGCAGCCCCCGGAACACCTACAATGAGCAGTTCTTC; CDR3: CASSPRNTYNEQFF; J: TRBJ2-1; size: many; D: .; V: TRBV11-3
DNA: TGTGCCAACAGCTCTGGACTAGCGGGAGGGCGCTCAGAGACCCAGTACTTC; CDR3: CANSSGLAGGRSETQYF; J: TRBJ2-5; size: .; D: TRBD2; V: TRBV7-9
DNA: TGCAGCGTGGGGGACCGGGGACTAGCGGGGACCTACGAGCAGTACTTC; CDR3: CSVGDRGLAGTYEQYF; J: TRBJ2-7; size: .; D: TRBD2; V: TRBV29-1
DNA: TGTGCCAGAATCGAACGACGACCCTACAATGAGCAGTTCTTC; CDR3: CARIERRPYNEQFF; J: TRBJ2-1; size: many; D: .; V: TRBV7-3
DNA: TGTGCCAGTGACAGAAGGGGGCTGGACGCCGCGGAGCTGTTTTTT; CDR3: CASDRRGLDAAELFF; J: TRBJ2-2; size: .; D: TRBD1; V: TRBV11-2
DNA: TGTGCCAGCAGTTCGACTAGCGGGGGAATAGGCATCGGGGAGCTGTTTTTT; CDR3: CASSSTSGGIGIGELFF; J: TRBJ2-2; size: .; D: TRBD2; V: TRBV11-2
DNA: TGCAGTGCTACCCAGGGGACTAATCAGCCCCAGCATTTT; CDR3: CSATQGTNQPQHF; J: TRBJ1-5; size: .; D: .; V: TRBV20-1
DNA: TGTGCCAGCGGCATAGATAGGGGGGATGAGCAGTCCTTC; CDR3: CASGIDRGDEQSF; J: TRBJ2-1; size: few; D: .; V: TRBV11-2
DNA: TGTGCCAGCAGCTTAGGGGGCAGGGGTCTGGATGAGCAGTTCTTC; CDR3: CASSLGGRGLDEQFF; J: TRBJ2-1; size: .; D: .; V: TRBV11-1
DNA: TGTACCAGCAGCTTAGCAGTAAGGGGGTCTTCGCACAATGAGCAGTTCTTC; CDR3: CTSSLAVRGSSHNEQFF; J: TRBJ2-1; size: .; D: .; V: TRBV11-2
DNA: TGTGCCAGCAGCTCCGGTATGCGGGACCAGGATGGCCACACCTTC; CDR3: CASSSGMRDQDGHTF; J: TRBJ1-2; size: .; D: .; V: TRBV13
DNA: TGTGCCAGCAGCTTACGGAAGGGAAAGTCCGAAGCTTTCTTT; CDR3: CASSLRKGKSEAFF; J: TRBJ1-1; size: .; D: .; V: TRBV7-9
DNA: TGTGCCAGCAGCGGGCCGGGACGACTTAGCACAGATACGCAGTATTTT; CDR3: CASSGPGRLSTDTQYF; J: TRBJ2-3; size: once; D: .; V: TRBV7-9
DNA: TGTGCCAGCAGTCAAAGTCTGCGACACTCCTACAATGAGCAGTTCTTC; CDR3: CASSQSLRHSYNEQFF; J: TRBJ2-1; size: .; D: .; V: TRBV11-2
DNA: TGTGCCAGCAGCCCAGGTGGAGTCTCCCACGAGCAATACTTC; CDR3: CASSPGGVSHEQYF; J: TRBJ2-7; size: once; D: .; V: TRBV12-3/TRBV12-4
DNA: TGTGCCAGCAGCTTCCCTGGGACAGGGATTAACACTGAGGCTCTCTTT; CDR3: CASSFPGTGINTEALF; J: TRBJ1-1; size: .; D: TRBD1; V: TRBV11-2
DNA: TGTGCCAGCAGCTTGACTAGCGGATTAACCGGGGAGCTGTTTTTT; CDR3: CASSLTSGLTGELFF; J: TRBJ2-2; size: many; D: TRBD2; V: TRBV7-8
DNA: TGCAGCGTTGTGGTGGATAAGGGCCTCTACGAGCAGTACTTC; CDR3: CSVVVDKGLYEQYF; J: TRBJ2-7; size: .; D: .; V: TRBV29-1
DNA: TGCAGTGCTAGAGATAGGTGGAGCGGGAGTCAAGAGACCCAGTACTTC; CDR3: CSARDRWSGSQETQYF; J: TRBJ2-5; size: .; D: TRBD2; V: TRBV20-1
DNA: TGTGCCGGCACTTTTGGTGCCAGGGTGAACACTGAAGCTTTCTTT; CDR3: CAGTFGARVNTEAFF; J: TRBJ1-1; size: .; D: .; V: TRBV12-3/TRBV12-4
DNA: TGTGCCAGCATGAAAAGGGGACGGCTAGTCGTCAGCATAGATACACAGTATTTT; CDR3: CASMKRGRLVVSIDTQYF; J: TRBJ2-3; size: .; D: .; V: TRBV6-4
DNA: TGTGCCAGCAGCTTGATCAGGGAGGGCATTCAGTACTTC; CDR3: CASSLIREGIQYF; J: TRBJ2-4; size: .; D: TRBD2; V: TRBV11-2
DNA: TGCAGCGCTCCGGACGAGGGATATGGCTACACCTTC; CDR3: CSAPDEGYGYTF; J: TRBJ1-2; size: few; D: .; V: TRBV29-1
DNA: TGTGCCAGCAGTGCGGACTTAGGCCAGGGCCAAGAGACCCAGTACTTC; CDR3: CASSADLGQGQETQYF; J: TRBJ2-5; size: .; D: .; V: TRBV6-5
DNA: TGTGCCAGCAGCTTAATGGAGTTCACCGGGGAGCTGTTTTTT; CDR3: CASSLMEFTGELFF; J: TRBJ2-2; size: .; D: .; V: TRBV11-2
DNA: TGTGCCAGCAGCTTAGATAGCGGAAGGCTCAATGGGCAGTTCTTC; CDR3: CASSLDSGRLNGQFF; J: TRBJ2-1; size: .; D: .; V: TRBV7-8
DNA: TGTGCCAGCAAAAGAGACGGGTACAATGAGCAGTTCTTC; CDR3: CASKRDGYNEQFF; J: TRBJ2-1; size: .; D: .; V: TRBV6-5
DNA: TGTGTCAGCAGGGTGGGGTACTATGAGCAGTTCTTC; CDR3: CVSRVGYYEQFF; J: TRBJ2-1; size: .; D: .; V: TRBV13
DNA: TGCGGTGCTAGAGTCCGAGTTGGACTCGCGGGAGGGTTTTACGAGCAGTACTTC; CDR3: CGARVRVGLAGGFYEQYF; J: TRBJ2-7; size: .; D: TRBD2; V: TRBV20-1